Listed here are 24 T cell receptor beta chains from one sample, sequenced in a study of blood T cells in healthy people across ages. Through a sample-barcoded 5' primer and a J-beta primer mix, a second PCR was run for roughly 6 to 11 cycles. TCRdb called the 5' RACE reads again in MiXCR, with one record for every CDR3 protein. This sample has 750,000 or so distinct CDR3 sequences, with roughly 25% found just once. These records were also assigned to another study, of T cells of mothers and their children.

Material for sequencing was blood. These TCRs come from a boy aged 5-17 years in good health.

The chain joins TRBV12-3 or TRBV12-4 to TRBJ2-7; D unclear. This CDR3 spans 13 amino acids. V lost 4 bases, J lost 6 bases, and 13 bases lay in between. Here the CDR3 DNA reads TGTGCCAGCAGTTCAACTGATTCAAGCGAGCAGTACTTC. Protein: CASSSTDSSEQYF.

This chain links TRBV10-3 with TRBJ2-1; D unclear. Germline V lookup: CDR1 ENHRY, CDR2 SYGVKD. V lost 3 bases and J 2 bases, leaving 2 bases between the germline ends. This CDR3 comprises 12 residues. The CDR3 spells CAISDPYNEQFF. The CDR3 DNA reads as TGTGCCATCAGTGACCCCTACAATGAGCAGTTCTTC.

The chain links TRBV7-6 to TRBJ2-5, with 10 bases that match TRBD2. The DNA end lines up better with TRBJ2-1; the J call may be wrong. From germline, CDR1 is SGHVS and CDR2 FNYEAQ. This CDR3 region has 16 residues. The CDR3 reads CASSLRLAGEWNEQFF. The CDR3 coding sequence is TGTGCCAGCAGCTTACGGCTAGCGGGAGAATGGAATGAGCAGTTCTTC.

The rearrangement joins TRBV20-1 to TRBJ2-7; D assignment may be TRBD1 or TRBD2 (5 bases each). The CDR3 extends over 11 amino acids. Trimming took 5 bases from V and 0 from J, leaving 5 bases between them. Germline CDR1 DFQATT, CDR2 SNEGSKA (reference sequence). CDR3 DNA sequence: TGCAGTGCTGGGACCTCCTACGAGCAGTACTTC. This codes for CSAGTSYEQYF.

This clonotype was counted a few times. This chain links TRBV4-1 with TRBJ2-5, with 7 positions matching TRBD2. The J call may be in error: the DNA end matches TRBJ2-1 better. CDR3 size: 15 residues. The germline CDR1 and CDR2 sequences are MGHRA and YSYEKL. CDR3 residues: CASSLGLGGAGEQFF. In DNA, the CDR3 is TGCGCCAGCAGCCTTGGGCTGGGAGGGGCCGGTGAGCAGTTCTTC.

The V gene is TRBV11-3, the J gene TRBJ2-5; 7 nucleotides match TRBD1. CDR3 size: 13 residues. Looked up from germline, CDR1 is SGHNT and CDR2 is YENEEA. The J segment lost 7 bases and the V segment lost 3 bases, leaving 5 bases of the junction unmatched. CDR3: CASSFGDSGTQYF. The CDR3 coding sequence is TGTGCCAGCAGCTTTGGGGACAGTGGGACCCAGTACTTC.

Details on this clonotype: This sequence may be a read error, since a much larger clone differs from it by one base. This chain uses TRBV21-1 with TRBJ2-7; TRBD1, the D gene given by the table, was not confirmed from the DNA. TRBV21-1 is marked as a pseudogene. The CDR3 is 11 amino acids. The CDR3 sequence is CASPTGGEQSF. In DNA, the CDR3 is TGTGCCAGCCCTACAGGGGGCGAGCAGTCCTTC.

The sample holds a few counts of this clonotype. The rearrangement uses TRBV11-1 and TRBJ1-1; D is perhaps TRBD1 (6 bases). The V gene's germline CDR1 is SGHAT and CDR2 FQDESV (reference sequence). V was clipped by 5 bases and J by 2 bases, with 12 bases between them. The CDR3 is 14 amino acids. Written as DNA, the CDR3 is TGTGCCAGCAGCGCCGACAGGACAAACACTGAAGCTTTCTTT. It specifies CASSADRTNTEAFF.

V gene TRBV29-1 combines with J gene TRBJ2-7; possible D gene TRBD1, 6 bases. The CDR3 sequence is 14 residues long. V lost 8 bases and J 2 bases, leaving 19 bases between the germline ends. Germline CDR1 and CDR2: SQVTM and ANQGSEA. The DNA of the CDR3 is TGCAGCCCTCTCTCACCCAGGGGTACCTACGAGCAGTACTTC. Translation: CSPLSPRGTYEQYF.

The genes are TRBV29-1 and TRBJ1-2; D is possibly TRBD1 (5 bases). The CDR3 has 13 residues. Trimming shortened V by 3 bases and J by 5 bases, and 13 bases separated the two germline ends. The germline V gene has CDR1 SQVTM and CDR2 ANQGSEA. CDR3 amino acids: CSVDTREGYGYTF. The DNA of the CDR3 is TGCAGCGTTGACACCAGGGAAGGGTATGGCTACACCTTC.

This clonotype turned up a few times. This rearrangement joins TRBV7-8 to TRBJ1-5; 11 bases are a match to TRBD1. Looked up from germline, CDR1 is SGHVS and CDR2 is FQNEAQ. J gave up 7 bases and V 7 bases, and 6 bases lay outside the gene matches. The CDR3 loop spans 14 amino acids. CDR3 in amino acids: CASISGTGGQPQHF. CDR3 bases: TGTGCCAGCATCTCAGGGACAGGGGGGCAGCCCCAGCATTTT.

This rearrangement joins TRBV7-2 to TRBJ1-3, with a tentative D call TRBD1 (6 bases). The V end lost 1 base, the J end lost 0 bases, and 7 bases lay between the germline ends. CDR1 and CDR2 (germline): SGHTA, FQGNSA. The CDR3 has 15 amino acids. Written as DNA, the CDR3 is TGTGCCAGCAGCTTAGAGGGGGGCTCTGGAAACACCATATATTTT. Its translation is CASSLEGGSGNTIYF.

The rearrangement links TRBV12-3 or TRBV12-4 to TRBJ2-2; 8 bases are a match to TRBD2. The ends lost 6 bases at V and 6 bases at J; junction bases unmatched: 3. This CDR3 is 13 amino acids long. The CDR3 loop is CASSAGGAGELFF. The CDR3 coding sequence is TGTGCCAGCAGCGCCGGGGGGGCCGGGGAGCTGTTTTTT.

This clonotype was seen a few times. The rearrangement uses TRBV5-6 and TRBJ2-5; 9 bases are shared with TRBD2. V trimming: 0 bases; J trimming: 1 base; junction bases outside the gene matches: 4. The CDR3 loop spans 16 amino acids. Germline V gene lookup returns CDR1 SGHDT and CDR2 YYEEEE. The CDR3 reads CASSLVSGGLQETQYF. CDR3 in DNA: TGTGCCAGCAGCTTGGTTAGCGGGGGACTCCAAGAGACCCAGTACTTC. The full variable domain, completed using reference TRBV5-6 and TRBJ2-5, is DAGVTQSPTHLIKTRGQQVTLRCSPKSGHDTVSWYQQALGQGPQFIFQYYEEEERQRGNFPDRFSGHQFPNYSSELNVNALLLGDSALYLCASSLVSGGLQETQYFGPGTRLLVL.

This chain connects TRBV7-2 to TRBJ2-7, with D hard to call. This CDR3 is 14 amino acids long. Trimming shortened V by 3 bases and J by 5 bases, and 14 bases separated the two germline ends. Looked up from germline, CDR1 is SGHTA and CDR2 is FQGNSA. Here the CDR3 DNA reads TGTGCCAGCAGCTTTACGGGCCACCTTGACGAGCAGTACTTC. The encoded protein is CASSFTGHLDEQYF. The full variable domain, in which reference TRBV7-2 and TRBJ2-7 provide the parts outside the CDR3, is GAGVSQSPSNKVTEKGKDVELRCDPISGHTALYWYRQSLGQGLEFLIYFQGNSAPDKSGLPSDRFSAERTGGSVSTLTIQRTQQEDSAVYLCASSFTGHLDEQYFGPGTRLTVT.

This clonotype was counted between two and nine times. The chain recombines TRBV3-1 with TRBJ2-7; weak D call: TRBD2 (7 bases). The CDR3 sequence is 17 residues long. Trimming shortened V by 4 bases and J by 5 bases, and 24 bases separated the two germline ends. Germline CDR1 and CDR2: LGHDT and YNNKEL (reference sequence). The CDR3 sequence: CASSPLIGGGHLDEQYF. CDR3 bases: TGTGCCAGCAGCCCCTTGATTGGGGGGGGGCATCTCGACGAGCAGTACTTC.

This chain links TRBV7-2 with TRBJ2-1, with 8 bases lining up with TRBD2. This CDR3 is built from 16 residues. J lost 7 bases, V lost 0 bases, and 8 bases had no gene match. Germline assignment: CDR1 SGHTA and CDR2 FQGNSA. The CDR3 loop is CASSLALGGAGNEQFF. CDR3 nucleotide sequence: TGTGCCAGCAGCTTAGCGCTCGGGGGGGCGGGAAATGAGCAGTTCTTC.

The rearrangement joins TRBV7-2 to TRBJ2-7, with D possibly TRBD2 on 6 matching bases. Per the germline V gene, CDR1 is SGHTA and CDR2 is FQGNSA. The CDR3 loop spans 13 amino acids. V was trimmed by 8 bases and J by 6 bases, leaving 17 bases between them. DNA of the CDR3: TGTGCCAGCGTCCGGGCCCCCGGGGGCGAGCAGTACTTC. It specifies CASVRAPGGEQYF.

CDR3 coding DNA: TGTGCCAGCAGTTTCGGCTGGGGAACGGAACCTCAAGGGCAGTACGTCCTGACTTTC. Translation: CASSFGWGTEPQGQYVLTF. The chain links TRBV12-3 or TRBV12-4 to TRBJ2-6, with unresolved D. This CDR3 contains 19 residues. The V end was cut by 3 bases, the J end by 11 bases, with 29 bases between.

This clonotype came up a few times. This CDR3 reads CASSQRTAQETQYF. CDR3 DNA sequence: TGTGCCAGCAGCCAAAGGACAGCCCAAGAGACCCAGTACTTC. The chain combines TRBV11-3 with TRBJ2-5; maybe TRBD1 (6 bases). The CDR3 contains 14 residues. Germline V gene lookup returns CDR1 SGHNT and CDR2 YENEEA. Trimming cost V 5 bases and J 1 base, with 11 bases left between them. The variable domain in full, with the rest retrieved from reference TRBV11-3 and TRBJ2-5, is EAGVVQSPRYKIIEKKQPVAFWCNPISGHNTLYWYLQNLGQGPELLIRYENEEAVDDSQLPKDRFSAERLKGVDSTLKIQPAELGDSAVYLCASSQRTAQETQYFGPGTRLLVL.

This clonotype was detected a few times. At one of its ends the junction is not consistent with the germline gene, which may arise from a read error. The V call is TRBV28, the J call TRBJ2-1; TRBD2 matches 14 bases. The germline gives CDR1 MDHEN, CDR2 SYDVKM. The CDR3 is made up of 17 amino acids. CDR3 bases: TGTGCCGGCAGGGGACTAGCGGGAGTACCCTCCTACAATGAGCAGTTCTTC. Translation: CAGRGLAGVPSYNEQFF.

The chain combines TRBV7-6 with TRBJ1-3, with 7 nucleotides matching TRBD1. The CDR3 contains 17 residues. After removal of 3 bases from V and 0 bases from J, the junction contained 8 bases not matched to a gene. CDR1 and CDR2 from the germline V gene are SGHVS and FNYEAQ. The CDR3 DNA reads TGTGCCAGCAGCTTCAGGACAGGCGAGCTCTCTGGAAACACCATATATTTT. As protein: CASSFRTGELSGNTIYF.

This clonotype showed up just a few times. V gene TRBV13 combines with J gene TRBJ2-5; TRBD2 matches 9 bases. The DNA end lines up better with TRBJ2-1; the J call may be wrong. CDR3 length equals 15 residues. Per germline, CDR1 PRHDT and CDR2 FYEKMQ (reference sequence). CDR3 DNA sequence: TGTGCCAGCAGCTCGCGACTAGCGGCATATGGTGAGCAGTTCTTC. Protein sequence: CASSSRLAAYGEQFF.

This clonotype was observed a few times. The chain is built from TRBV3-1 and TRBJ2-2; 10 bases map to TRBD2. The ends lost 3 bases at V and 7 bases at J; junction bases unmatched: 14. The CDR3 sequence is 18 residues long. Germline CDR1 and CDR2: LGHDT and YNNKEL (reference sequence). The CDR3 nucleotides are TGTGCCAGCAGCCAGGCTGAGCTAGCGGGAGTAAATGGCGGGGAGCTGTTTTTT. It yields the protein CASSQAELAGVNGGELFF.